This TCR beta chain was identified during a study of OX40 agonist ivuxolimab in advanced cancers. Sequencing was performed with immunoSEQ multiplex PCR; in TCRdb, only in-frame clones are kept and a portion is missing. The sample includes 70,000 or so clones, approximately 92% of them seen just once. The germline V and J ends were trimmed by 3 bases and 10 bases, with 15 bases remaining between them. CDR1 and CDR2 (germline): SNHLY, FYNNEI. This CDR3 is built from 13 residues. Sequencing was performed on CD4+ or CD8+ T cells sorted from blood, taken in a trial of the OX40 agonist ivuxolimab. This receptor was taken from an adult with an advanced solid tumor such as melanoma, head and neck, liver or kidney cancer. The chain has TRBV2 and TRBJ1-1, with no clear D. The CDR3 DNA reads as TGTGCCAGCAGTGAGCGCCTTTCCGAGGGAGCTTTCTTT. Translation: CASSERLSEGAFF. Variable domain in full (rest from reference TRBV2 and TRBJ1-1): EPEVTQTPSHQVTQMGQEVILRCVPISNHLYFYWYRQILGQKVEFLVSFYNNEISEKSEIFDDQFSVERPDGSNFTLKIRSTKLEDSAMYFCASSERLSEGAFFGQGTRLTVV.